One sample yielded the 14 T cell receptor beta chains listed below, sequenced in a study of response to subunit inactivated influenza vaccine. MiXCR, applied by TCRdb to the RT-PCR reads, yields one record per CDR3 protein. The table lists roughly 620,000 distinct CDR3 sequences, about 10% of them singletons. Separately, the same data were catalogued under a study of T cells expressing NK-cell markers. That report adds: Beta-chain TCR cDNA was generated via 5'RACE template switching with UMIs.

The source material was PBMCs from blood, sampled on the day of vaccination. The receptors derive from a man in his fifties who received an inactivated influenza vaccine.

The chain combines TRBV24-1 with TRBJ2-2; D ambiguous. The V end lost 0 bases, the J end lost 3 bases, and 10 bases lay between the germline ends. The CDR3 runs to 16 residues. Germline values: CDR1 KGHDR, CDR2 SFDVKD. This CDR3 is CATSDLPGSHTGELFF. The CDR3 region has the DNA TGTGCCACCAGTGATTTGCCGGGCTCCCACACCGGGGAGCTGTTTTTT.

The chain employs TRBV6-6 and TRBJ2-7; weak D call: TRBD2 (5 bases). Trimming cost V 5 bases and J 3 bases, with 8 bases left between them. The CDR3 is 12 amino acids. The germline CDR1 and CDR2 sequences are MNHNY and SVGAGI (reference sequence). Here the CDR3 DNA reads TGTGCCAGCAGTACCGACTACTACGAGCAGTACTTC. Residues: CASSTDYYEQYF.

This clonotype was picked up a small number of times. The chain carries TRBV20-1 and TRBJ1-2, with 8 positions matching TRBD1. The CDR3 totals 11 residues. Germline CDR1 is DFQATT and CDR2 is SNEGSKA (reference sequence). J lost 7 bases, V lost 6 bases, and 4 bases had no gene match. The CDR3, as DNA: TGCAGTGCCCGGACAGGGAGTGGCTACACCTTC. Residues: CSARTGSGYTF.

CDR3 amino acids: CASSSTEPDTDTQYF. The CDR3 nucleotides read TGCGCCAGCAGTTCTACAGAGCCGGACACAGATACGCAGTATTTT. The chain links TRBV5-1 to TRBJ2-3; unclear D gene. The CDR3 spans 15 residues. From germline, CDR1 is SGHRS and CDR2 YFSETQ. V gave up 5 bases and J gave up 2 bases, with 15 bases separating them. Full variable domain (outside the CDR3, taken from reference TRBV5-1 and TRBJ2-3): KAGVTQTPRYLIKTRGQQVTLSCSPISGHRSVSWYQQTPGQGLQFLFEYFSETQRNKGNFPGRFSGRQFSNSRSEMNVSTLELGDSALYLCASSSTEPDTDTQYFGPGTRLTVL.

The V gene is TRBV12-3 or TRBV12-4, the J gene TRBJ2-3, with 8 bases aligning to TRBD1. The CDR3 loop spans 15 amino acids. Trimming cost V 2 bases and J 5 bases; bases outside gene matches: 6. CDR3 residues: CASSLRTGKEDTQYF. CDR3 DNA sequence: TGTGCCAGCAGTTTACGGACAGGGAAGGAAGATACGCAGTATTTT.

This clonotype was picked up many times. This chain connects TRBV6-2 or TRBV6-3 to TRBJ1-5; no clear D. CDR3 length: 14 amino acids. Per germline, CDR1 MNHEY and CDR2 SVGEGT. The germline V and J ends were trimmed by 5 bases and 2 bases, with 10 bases remaining between them. The CDR3 coding sequence is TGTGCCAGCAGTGGGGAACTGGGCAATCAGCCCCAGCATTTT. Its translation: CASSGELGNQPQHF.

V gene TRBV12-3 or TRBV12-4 combines with J gene TRBJ2-2; D is tentatively TRBD1 or TRBD2 (5 bases each). V lost 4 bases and J 5 bases, leaving 14 bases between the germline ends. The CDR3 has 15 amino acids. The CDR3 region has the DNA TGTGCCAGCAGTTGGGGAGAGGGGTCAACCGGGGAGCTGTTTTTT. It encodes CASSWGEGSTGELFF.

This clonotype was seen at least ten times. The chain links TRBV7-3 to TRBJ2-3, with 7 bases that match TRBD2. Unmatched junction bases numbered 5, after V lost 5 bases and J lost 3 bases. The CDR3 sequence is 14 residues long. Germline CDR1 and CDR2: SGHTA and FQGTGA. CDR3 loop: CASSEGTNTDTQYF. CDR3 nucleotide sequence: TGTGCCAGCAGCGAGGGGACTAATACAGATACGCAGTATTTT.

The chain joins TRBV28 to TRBJ2-1; D is tentatively TRBD1 or TRBD2 (5 bases each). The V gene's germline CDR1 is MDHEN and CDR2 SYDVKM. V was cut by 6 bases and J by 6 bases, with 9 bases left in between. CDR3 size: 12 residues. In nucleotides, the CDR3 is TGTGCCAGCAGACTAGACAGCAATGAGCAGTTCTTC. Translation gives CASRLDSNEQFF.

This clonotype came up many times. The rearrangement joins TRBV5-1 to TRBJ2-1, with D uncertain. Per the germline V gene, CDR1 is SGHRS and CDR2 is YFSETQ. The germline V and J ends were trimmed by 3 bases and 6 bases, with 13 bases remaining between them. The CDR3 spans 14 residues. The CDR3, as DNA: TGCGCCAGCAGCTCTGAGTGGGTAACCAATGAGCAGTTCTTC. Translation: CASSSEWVTNEQFF.

V usage is TRBV15 and J usage is TRBJ2-4; D perhaps matches TRBD2 (6 bases). Per germline, CDR1 LNHNV and CDR2 YYDKDF (reference sequence). With 6 bases removed from V and 0 bases from J, the gap between germline ends came to 12 bases. This CDR3 is built from 15 residues. This chain's CDR3 is CATSRGSLAKNIQYF. The DNA of the CDR3 is TGTGCCACCAGTCGGGGGTCACTAGCCAAAAACATTCAGTACTTC.

The sample holds a few counts of this clonotype. This CDR3 reads CASSQDIGGVYEQYF. CDR3 bases: TGTGCCAGCAGCCAAGATATAGGGGGCGTTTACGAGCAGTACTTC. This chain links TRBV3-1 with TRBJ2-7; TRBD1 matches at 7 bases. The CDR3 length is 15 residues. CDR1 and CDR2 from the germline V gene are LGHDT and YNNKEL (reference sequence). V shed 0 bases and J 4 bases; nucleotides not matched to a gene: 6.

This clonotype was detected only a few times. The V call is TRBV2, the J call TRBJ2-7; TRBD1 aligns across 7 bases. J was trimmed by 0 bases and V by 6 bases; bases with no gene match: 14. This CDR3 contains 17 residues. Germline V gene sequence: CDR1 SNHLY, CDR2 FYNNEI. DNA for the CDR3: TGTGCCAGCAGGGCAACTACAGGGGCCCGAAGCTCCTACGAGCAGTACTTC. As protein: CASRATTGARSSYEQYF.

This clonotype was observed a few times. This chain connects TRBV2 to TRBJ1-2; weak D call: TRBD1 (5 bases). Deletions cut 10 bases from V and 0 bases from J, with 15 bases between. Looked up from germline, CDR1 is SNHLY and CDR2 is FYNNEI. The CDR3 has 14 amino acids. CDR3 sequence reads: CATQSGRPNYGYTF. In DNA form, the CDR3 reads TGTGCCACGCAGTCAGGGAGGCCTAACTATGGCTACACCTTC.